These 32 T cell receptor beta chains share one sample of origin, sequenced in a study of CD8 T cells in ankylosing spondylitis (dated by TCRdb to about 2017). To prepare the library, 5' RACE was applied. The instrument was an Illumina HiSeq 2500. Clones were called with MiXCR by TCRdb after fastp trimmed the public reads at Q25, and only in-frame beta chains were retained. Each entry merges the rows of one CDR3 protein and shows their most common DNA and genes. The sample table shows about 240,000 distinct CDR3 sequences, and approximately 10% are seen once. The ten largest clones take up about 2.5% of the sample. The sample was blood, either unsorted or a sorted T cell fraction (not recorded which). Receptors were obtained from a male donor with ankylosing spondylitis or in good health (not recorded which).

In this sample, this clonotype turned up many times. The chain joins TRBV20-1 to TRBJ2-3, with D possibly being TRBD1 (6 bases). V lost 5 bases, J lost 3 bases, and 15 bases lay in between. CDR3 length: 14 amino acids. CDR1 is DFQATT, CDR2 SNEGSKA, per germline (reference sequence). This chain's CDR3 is CSAGNTGKTDTQYF. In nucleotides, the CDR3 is TGCAGTGCTGGAAATACAGGGAAAACAGATACGCAGTATTTT.

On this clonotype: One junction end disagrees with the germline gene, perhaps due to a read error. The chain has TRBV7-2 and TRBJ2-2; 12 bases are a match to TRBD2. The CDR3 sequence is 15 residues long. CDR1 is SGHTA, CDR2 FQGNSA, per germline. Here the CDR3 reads CASSLAGGPSGELFF. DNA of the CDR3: TGTGCCAGCAGCCTAGCGGGGGGGCCGTCCGGGGAGCTGTTTTTT. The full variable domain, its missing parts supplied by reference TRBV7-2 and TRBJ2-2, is GAGVSQSPSNKVTEKGKDVELRCDPISGHTALYWYRQSLGQGLEFLIYFQGNSAPDKSGLPSDRFSAERTGGSVSTLTIQRTQQEDSAVYLCASSLAGGPSGELFFGEGSRLTVL.

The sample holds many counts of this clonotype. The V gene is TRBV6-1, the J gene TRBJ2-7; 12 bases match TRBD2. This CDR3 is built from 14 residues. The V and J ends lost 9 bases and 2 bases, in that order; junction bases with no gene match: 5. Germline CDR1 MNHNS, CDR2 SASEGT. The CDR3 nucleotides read TGTGCCAGTCAGACTAGCGGGAGTGCCTACGAGCAGTACTTC. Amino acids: CASQTSGSAYEQYF.

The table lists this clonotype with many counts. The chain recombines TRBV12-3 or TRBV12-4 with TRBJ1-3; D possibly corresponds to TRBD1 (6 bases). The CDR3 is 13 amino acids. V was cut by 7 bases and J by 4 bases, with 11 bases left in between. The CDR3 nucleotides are TGTGCCAGCACCGATGACAGGGGAAACACCATATATTTT. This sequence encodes CASTDDRGNTIYF.

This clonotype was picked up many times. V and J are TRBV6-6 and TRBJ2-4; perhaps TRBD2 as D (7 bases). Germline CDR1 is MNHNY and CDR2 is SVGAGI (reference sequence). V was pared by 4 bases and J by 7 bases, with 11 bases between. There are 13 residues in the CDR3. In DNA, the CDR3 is TGTGCCAGCAGTTCGGAGGGGGGGAACATTCAGTACTTC. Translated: CASSSEGGNIQYF.

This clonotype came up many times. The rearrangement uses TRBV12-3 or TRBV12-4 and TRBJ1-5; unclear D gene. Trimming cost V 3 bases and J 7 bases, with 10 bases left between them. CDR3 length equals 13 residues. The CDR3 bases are TGTGCCAGCAGTTTGAAGGCCCAACAGCCCCAGCATTTT. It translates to CASSLKAQQPQHF.

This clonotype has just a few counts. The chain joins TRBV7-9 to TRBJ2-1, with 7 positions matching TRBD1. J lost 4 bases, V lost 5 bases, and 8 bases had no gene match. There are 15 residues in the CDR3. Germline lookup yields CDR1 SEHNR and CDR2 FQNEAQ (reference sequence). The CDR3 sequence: CASSPRGSPYNEQFF. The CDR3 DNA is TGTGCCAGCAGCCCCAGGGGGTCACCTTACAATGAGCAGTTCTTC.

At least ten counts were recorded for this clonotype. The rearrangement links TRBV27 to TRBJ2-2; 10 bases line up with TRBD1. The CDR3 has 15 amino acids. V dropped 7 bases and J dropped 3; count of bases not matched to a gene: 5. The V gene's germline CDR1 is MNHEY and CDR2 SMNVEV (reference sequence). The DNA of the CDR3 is TGTGCCAGCACCTCGGACAGGGGGTACACCGGGGAGCTGTTTTTT. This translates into CASTSDRGYTGELFF.

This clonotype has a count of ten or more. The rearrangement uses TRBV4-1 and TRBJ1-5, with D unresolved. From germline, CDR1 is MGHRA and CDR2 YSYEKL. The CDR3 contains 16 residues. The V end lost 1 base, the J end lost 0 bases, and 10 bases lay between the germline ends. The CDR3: CASSQVPGNSNQPQHF. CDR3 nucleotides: TGCGCCAGCAGCCAAGTCCCGGGGAATAGCAATCAGCCCCAGCATTTT.

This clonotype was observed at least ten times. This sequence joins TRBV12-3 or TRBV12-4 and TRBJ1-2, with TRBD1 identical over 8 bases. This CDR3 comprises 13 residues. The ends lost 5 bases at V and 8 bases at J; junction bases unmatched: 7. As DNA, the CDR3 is TGTGCCAGCAGTCCAGGGGGCGCAGCCGGCTACACCTTC. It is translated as CASSPGGAAGYTF.

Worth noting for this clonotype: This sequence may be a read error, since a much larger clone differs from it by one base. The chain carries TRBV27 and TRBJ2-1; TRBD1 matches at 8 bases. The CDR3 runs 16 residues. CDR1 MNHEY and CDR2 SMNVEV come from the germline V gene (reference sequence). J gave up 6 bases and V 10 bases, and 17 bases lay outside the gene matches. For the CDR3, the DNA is TGTGCCATCAGCTGGCTTCGGACAGGGTTGAGCAATGAGCAGTTCTTC. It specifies CAISWLRTGLSNEQFF.

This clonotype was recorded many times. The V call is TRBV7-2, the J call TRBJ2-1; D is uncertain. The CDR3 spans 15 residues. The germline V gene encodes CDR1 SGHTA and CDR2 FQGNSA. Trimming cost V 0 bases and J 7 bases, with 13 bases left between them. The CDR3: CASSLALSRRNEQFF. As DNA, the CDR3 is TGTGCCAGCAGCTTAGCACTCTCCCGTCGGAATGAGCAGTTCTTC.

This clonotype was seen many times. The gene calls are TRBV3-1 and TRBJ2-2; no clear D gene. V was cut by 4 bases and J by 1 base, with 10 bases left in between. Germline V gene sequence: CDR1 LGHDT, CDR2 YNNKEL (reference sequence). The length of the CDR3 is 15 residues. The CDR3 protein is CASSPPDGNTGELFF. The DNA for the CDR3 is TGTGCCAGCAGCCCCCCCGATGGGAACACCGGGGAGCTGTTTTTT.

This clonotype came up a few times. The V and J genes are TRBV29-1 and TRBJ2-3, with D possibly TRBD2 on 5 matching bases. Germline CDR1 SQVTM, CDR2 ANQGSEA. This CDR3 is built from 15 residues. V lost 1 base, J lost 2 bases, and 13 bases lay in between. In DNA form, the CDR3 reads TGCAGCGTTGAAGGGGTCGGGGAAGTCACAGATACGCAGTATTTT. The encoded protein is CSVEGVGEVTDTQYF.

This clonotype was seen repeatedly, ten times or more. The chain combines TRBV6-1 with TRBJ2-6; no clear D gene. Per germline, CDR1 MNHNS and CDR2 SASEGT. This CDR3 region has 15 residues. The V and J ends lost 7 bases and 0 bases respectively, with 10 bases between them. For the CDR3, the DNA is TGTGCCAGCACCTTTGAACCCTCTGGGGCCAACGTCCTGACTTTC. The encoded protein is CASTFEPSGANVLTF.

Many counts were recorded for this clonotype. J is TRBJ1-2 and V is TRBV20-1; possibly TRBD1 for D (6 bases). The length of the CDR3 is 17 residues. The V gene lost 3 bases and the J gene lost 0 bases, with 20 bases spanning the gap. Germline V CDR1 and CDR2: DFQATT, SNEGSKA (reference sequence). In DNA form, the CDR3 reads TGCAGTGCTAGTATATTAGGGGGAGCCGGGACTAACTATGGCTACACCTTC. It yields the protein CSASILGGAGTNYGYTF.

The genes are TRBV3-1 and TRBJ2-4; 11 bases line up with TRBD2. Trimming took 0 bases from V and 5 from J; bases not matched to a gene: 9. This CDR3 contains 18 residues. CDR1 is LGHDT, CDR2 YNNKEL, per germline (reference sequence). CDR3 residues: CASSQDGLAGGHQNIQYF. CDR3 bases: TGTGCCAGCAGCCAAGACGGCCTAGCGGGGGGACACCAAAACATTCAGTACTTC.

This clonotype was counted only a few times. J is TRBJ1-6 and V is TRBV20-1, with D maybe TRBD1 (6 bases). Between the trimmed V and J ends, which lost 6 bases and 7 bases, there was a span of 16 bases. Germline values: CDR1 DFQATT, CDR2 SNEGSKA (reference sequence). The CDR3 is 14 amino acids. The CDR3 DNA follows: TGCAGTGCCACCCGCCAGGGGTCGAATTCACCCCTCCACTTT. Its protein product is CSATRQGSNSPLHF.

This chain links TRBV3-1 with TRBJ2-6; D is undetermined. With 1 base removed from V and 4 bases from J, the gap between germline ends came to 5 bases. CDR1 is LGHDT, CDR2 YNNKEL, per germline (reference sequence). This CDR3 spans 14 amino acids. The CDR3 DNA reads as TGTGCCAGCAGCCAAGTCCCCGGGGCCAACGTCCTGACTTTC. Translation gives CASSQVPGANVLTF.

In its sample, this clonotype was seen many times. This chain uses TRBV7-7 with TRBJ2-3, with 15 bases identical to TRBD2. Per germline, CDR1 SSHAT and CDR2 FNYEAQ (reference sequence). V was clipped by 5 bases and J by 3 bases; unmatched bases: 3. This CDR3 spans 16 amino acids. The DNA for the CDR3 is TGTGCCAGCAGCACAGGACTAGCGGGGGGGACAGATACGCAGTATTTT. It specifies CASSTGLAGGTDTQYF. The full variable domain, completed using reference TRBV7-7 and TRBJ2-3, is GAGVSQSPRYKVTKRGQDVTLRCDPISSHATLYWYQQALGQGPEFLTYFNYEAQPDKSGLPSDRFSAERPEGSISTLTIQRTEQRDSAMYRCASSTGLAGGTDTQYFGPGTRLTVL.

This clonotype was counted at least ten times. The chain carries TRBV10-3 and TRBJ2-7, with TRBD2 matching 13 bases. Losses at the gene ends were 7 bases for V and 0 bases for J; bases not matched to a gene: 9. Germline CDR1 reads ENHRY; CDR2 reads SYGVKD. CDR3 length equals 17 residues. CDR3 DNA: TGTGCCATCAATCCCGGGACTAGCGGGACAAGCTCCTACGAGCAGTACTTC. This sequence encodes CAINPGTSGTSSYEQYF.

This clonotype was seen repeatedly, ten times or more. The CDR3: CASSPGGIGGYTF. CDR3 in DNA: TGCGCCAGCAGCCCAGGGGGCATCGGGGGCTACACCTTC. This chain links TRBV5-1 with TRBJ1-2; 8 positions match TRBD1. Per germline, CDR1 SGHRS and CDR2 YFSETQ. The CDR3 is 13 residues long. With V trimmed by 4 bases and J by 8 bases, 7 bases remained unmatched.

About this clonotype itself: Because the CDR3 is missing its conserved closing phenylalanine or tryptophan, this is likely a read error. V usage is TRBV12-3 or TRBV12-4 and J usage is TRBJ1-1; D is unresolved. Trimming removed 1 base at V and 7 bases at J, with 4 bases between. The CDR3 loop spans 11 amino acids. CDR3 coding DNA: TGTGCCAGCAGTTTAGGGGGTGAAGCTTTCCTT. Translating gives CASSLGGEAFL.

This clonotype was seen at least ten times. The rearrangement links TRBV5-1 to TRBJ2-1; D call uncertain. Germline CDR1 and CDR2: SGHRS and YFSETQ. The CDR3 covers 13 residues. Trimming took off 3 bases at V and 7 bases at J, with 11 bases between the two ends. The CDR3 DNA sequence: TGCGCCAGCAGCTCTTGGGCCCCTAATGAGCAGTTCTTC. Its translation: CASSSWAPNEQFF.

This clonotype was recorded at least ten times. The CDR3 protein is CASSLSPAGGPGDTQYF. Written as DNA, the CDR3 is TGTGCCAGCAGTTTAAGTCCAGCGGGAGGGCCGGGAGATACGCAGTATTTT. The chain joins TRBV12-3 or TRBV12-4 to TRBJ2-3; 10 bases are a match to TRBD2. The CDR3 extends over 17 amino acids. The V and J ends lost 2 bases and 5 bases, in that order; junction bases with no gene match: 10.

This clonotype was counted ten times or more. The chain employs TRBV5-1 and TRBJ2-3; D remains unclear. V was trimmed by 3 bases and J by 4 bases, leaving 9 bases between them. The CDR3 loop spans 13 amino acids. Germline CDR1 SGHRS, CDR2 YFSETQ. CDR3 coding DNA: TGCGCCAGCAGCTCCCCGGCGGCAGATACGCAGTATTTT. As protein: CASSSPAADTQYF.

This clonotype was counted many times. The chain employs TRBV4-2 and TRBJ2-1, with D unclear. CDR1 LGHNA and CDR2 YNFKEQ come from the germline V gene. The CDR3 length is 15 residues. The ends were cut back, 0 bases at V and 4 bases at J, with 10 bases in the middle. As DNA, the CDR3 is TGTGCCAGCAGCCAAGATTCAGCACAATACAATGAGCAGTTCTTC. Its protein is CASSQDSAQYNEQFF.

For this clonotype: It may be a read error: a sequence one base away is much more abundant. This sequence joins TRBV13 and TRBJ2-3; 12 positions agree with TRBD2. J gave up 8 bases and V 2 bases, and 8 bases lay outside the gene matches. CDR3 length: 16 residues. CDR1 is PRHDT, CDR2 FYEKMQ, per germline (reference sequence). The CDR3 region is CASSLTGLAGPGTQYF. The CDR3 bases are TGTGCCAGCAGCTTAACGGGACTAGCGGGTCCAGGTACGCAGTATTTT.

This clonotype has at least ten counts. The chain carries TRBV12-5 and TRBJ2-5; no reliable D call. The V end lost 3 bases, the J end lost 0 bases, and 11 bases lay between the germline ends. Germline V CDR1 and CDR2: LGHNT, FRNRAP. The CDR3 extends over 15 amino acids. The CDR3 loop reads CASGFWVTHQETQYF. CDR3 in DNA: TGTGCTAGTGGTTTCTGGGTCACCCACCAAGAGACCCAGTACTTC.

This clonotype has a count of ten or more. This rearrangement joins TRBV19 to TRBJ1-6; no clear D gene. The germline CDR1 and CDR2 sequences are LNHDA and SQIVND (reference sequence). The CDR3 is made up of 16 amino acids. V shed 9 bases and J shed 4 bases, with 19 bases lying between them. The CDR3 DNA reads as TGTGCCAGCAGGACGACGGCAGGACTTTATAATTCACCCCTCCACTTT. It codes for CASRTTAGLYNSPLHF.

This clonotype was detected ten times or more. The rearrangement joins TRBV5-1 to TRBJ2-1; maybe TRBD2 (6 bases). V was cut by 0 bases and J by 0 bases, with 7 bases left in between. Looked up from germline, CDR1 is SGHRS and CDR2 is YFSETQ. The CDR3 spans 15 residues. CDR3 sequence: CASSLAGSSYNEQFF. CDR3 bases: TGCGCCAGCAGCTTGGCCGGGAGCTCCTACAATGAGCAGTTCTTC.

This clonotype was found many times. Written as DNA, the CDR3 is TGTGCCATCCGGGAGGGGACAGGGTGGACTGAAGCTTTCTTT. This gives the protein CAIREGTGWTEAFF. V gene TRBV10-3 combines with J gene TRBJ1-1, with 9 bases aligning to TRBD1. Trimming took 8 bases from V and 5 from J; bases not matched to a gene: 9. This CDR3 comprises 14 residues. Per the germline V gene, CDR1 is ENHRY and CDR2 is SYGVKD.